Below, 17 T cell receptor beta chains from the same sample are listed, as sequenced in a study of blood T cell repertoires in COVID-19. This table comes from immunoSEQ multiplex PCR, and its TCRdb copy is limited to in-frame clones, with some not included. This table has around 240,000 clones, around 90% appearing once. Material: PBMCs or T cells enriched from blood (not recorded which). The receptors originated from a man aged 50 to 59 who had been exposed to COVID-19.

V usage is TRBV5-1 and J usage is TRBJ2-3; 13 nucleotides align to TRBD2. The V gene end was trimmed by 4 bases and the J gene end by 4 bases; junction bases not matched to a gene: 6. Germline-derived CDR1 and CDR2 are SGHRS and YFSETQ. The CDR3 is 16 amino acids. DNA for the CDR3: TGCGCCAGCAGCCAAAGACTAGCGGGGGGTGCAGATACGCAGTATTTT. Its protein is CASSQRLAGGADTQYF.

DNA of the CDR3: TGTGCCACCAGCAGAGGGGAGGGCATGTACACCGGGGAGCTGTTTTTT. Protein product: CATSRGEGMYTGELFF. The chain uses TRBV15 and TRBJ2-2; TRBD2 matches 7 bases. Germline CDR1 is LNHNV and CDR2 is YYDKDF (reference sequence). V gave up 1 base and J gave up 3 bases; unmatched junction bases: 5. The CDR3 runs to 16 residues.

This chain connects TRBV7-2 to TRBJ1-2; no definite D call. The CDR3 runs to 14 residues. CDR1 is SGHTA, CDR2 FQGNSA, per germline. The germline V and J ends were trimmed by 3 bases and 4 bases, with 12 bases remaining between them. The CDR3 DNA reads as TGTGCCAGCAGCTTGGTTTCGGGGAGCTATGGCTACACCTTC. Its translation is CASSLVSGSYGYTF. Supplemented by reference TRBV7-2 and TRBJ1-2, the full variable domain reads GAGVSQSPSNKVTEKGKDVELRCDPISGHTALYWYRQSLGQGLEFLIYFQGNSAPDKSGLPSDRFSAERTGGSVSTLTIQRTQQEDSAVYLCASSLVSGSYGYTFGSGTRLTVV.

This rearrangement joins TRBV15 to TRBJ1-1, with D perhaps matching TRBD1 (5 bases). The germline V gene has CDR1 LNHNV and CDR2 YYDKDF (reference sequence). This CDR3 has 14 residues. Trimming took 8 bases from V and 3 from J, leaving 16 bases between them. DNA of the CDR3: TGTGCCACCCGCCATGGACGGGGGGACACTGAAGCTTTCTTT. Its translation is CATRHGRGDTEAFF.

This sequence joins TRBV7-3 and TRBJ2-5; no definite D call. The germline gives CDR1 SGHTA, CDR2 FQGTGA. V lost 2 bases and J 4 bases, leaving 8 bases between the germline ends. This CDR3 contains 13 residues. In DNA, the CDR3 is TGTGCCAGCAGCTTATCCCCGGGAGAGACCCAGTACTTC. This codes for CASSLSPGETQYF.

This rearrangement joins TRBV11-3 to TRBJ2-2; D unclear. The CDR3 is 12 amino acids. The germline V and J ends were trimmed by 5 bases and 6 bases, with 7 bases remaining between them. CDR1 is SGHNT, CDR2 YENEEA, per germline. As DNA, the CDR3 is TGTGCCAGCAGCCCTTTTGCCGGGGAGCTGTTTTTT. The encoded protein is CASSPFAGELFF. The complete variable domain, with remaining parts taken from reference TRBV11-3 and TRBJ2-2, reads EAGVVQSPRYKIIEKKQPVAFWCNPISGHNTLYWYLQNLGQGPELLIRYENEEAVDDSQLPKDRFSAERLKGVDSTLKIQPAELGDSAVYLCASSPFAGELFFGEGSRLTVL.

About this clone itself: The sample has other DNA sequences that encode this CDR3 too. The chain joins TRBV30 to TRBJ1-1, with no clear D. Germline V gene sequence: CDR1 GTSNPN, CDR2 SVGIG (reference sequence). This CDR3 comprises 13 residues. Trimming took off 3 bases at V and 0 bases at J, with 8 bases between the two ends. CDR3 loop: CAWRRELNTEAFF. Here the CDR3 DNA reads TGTGCCTGGAGGCGGGAATTGAACACTGAAGCTTTCTTT.

V usage is TRBV28 and J usage is TRBJ2-3, with TRBD1 matching 7 bases. CDR3 length: 15 residues. Unmatched junction bases numbered 12, after V lost 10 bases and J lost 2 bases. Germline CDR1 and CDR2: MDHEN and SYDVKM. CDR3: CATSRRDRLTDTQYF. DNA of the CDR3: TGTGCCACTTCCCGAAGGGACAGACTCACAGATACGCAGTATTTT.

This chain connects TRBV6-5 to TRBJ1-1, with D uncertain. V was shortened by 10 bases and J by 7 bases, with 13 bases between the two germline ends. CDR1 and CDR2 from the germline V gene are MNHEY and SVGAGI. The CDR3 is 11 amino acids. The CDR3 sequence: CATASRVEAFF. For the CDR3, the DNA is TGTGCCACGGCATCACGGGTTGAAGCTTTCTTT.

The gene calls are TRBV5-4 and TRBJ2-3; D gene unclear. V lost 0 bases, J lost 2 bases, and 7 bases lay in between. The length of the CDR3 is 14 residues. Germline loops: CDR1 SGHNT, CDR2 YYREEE (reference sequence). CDR3 DNA sequence: TGTGCCAGCAGCTTGGACTATTACACAGATACGCAGTATTTT. Its translation: CASSLDYYTDTQYF.

J is TRBJ2-7 and V is TRBV5-6; weak D call: TRBD1 (5 bases). The V gene lost 0 bases and the J gene lost 6 bases, with 7 bases spanning the gap. The length of the CDR3 is 12 residues. Per germline, CDR1 SGHDT and CDR2 YYEEEE. Here the CDR3 DNA reads TGTGCCAGCAGCTTGGGACAGTTCGAGCAGTACGTC. Protein sequence: CASSLGQFEQYV.

The rearrangement joins TRBV5-1 to TRBJ1-1, with unresolved D. The ends were cut back, 4 bases at V and 0 bases at J, with 13 bases in the middle. Germline CDR1 reads SGHRS; CDR2 reads YFSETQ. The CDR3 totals 15 residues. The CDR3 region is CASSPRPVVNTEAFF. The DNA of the CDR3 is TGCGCCAGCAGCCCCAGGCCGGTGGTGAACACTGAAGCTTTCTTT. Supplemented by reference TRBV5-1 and TRBJ1-1, the full variable domain reads KAGVTQTPRYLIKTRGQQVTLSCSPISGHRSVSWYQQTPGQGLQFLFEYFSETQRNKGNFPGRFSGRQFSNSRSEMNVSTLELGDSALYLCASSPRPVVNTEAFFGQGTRLTVV.

J is TRBJ1-1 and V is TRBV13; D gene ambiguous. CDR3 size: 13 residues. Looked up from germline, CDR1 is PRHDT and CDR2 is FYEKMQ (reference sequence). Deletions cut 5 bases from V and 1 base from J, with 8 bases between. CDR3 in amino acids: CASSRSGNTEAFF. The DNA of the CDR3 is TGTGCCAGCAGCCGCTCGGGGAACACTGAAGCTTTCTTT.

The V gene is TRBV18, the J gene TRBJ1-1; D not resolved. This CDR3 contains 14 residues. The V end lost 2 bases, the J end lost 4 bases, and 11 bases lay between the germline ends. Germline lookup yields CDR1 KGHSH and CDR2 LQKENI. The CDR3 loop reads CASSPFGGFTEAFF. The CDR3 coding sequence is TGTGCCAGCTCACCATTCGGCGGGTTCACTGAAGCTTTCTTT.

This clone was detected only once. The rearrangement joins TRBV4-2 to TRBJ1-1; the D is unclear. Per germline, CDR1 LGHNA and CDR2 YNFKEQ. This CDR3 spans 17 amino acids. The V gene lost 1 base and the J gene lost 5 bases, with 20 bases spanning the gap. The CDR3 DNA follows: TGTGCCAGCAGCCAAGGCCGTTGGCGGACTGATTTGACTGAAGCTTTCTTT. Translated, it gives CASSQGRWRTDLTEAFF.

The rearrangement joins TRBV18 to TRBJ1-2, with 12 bases lining up with TRBD1. The V and J ends lost 2 bases and 3 bases, in that order; junction bases with no gene match: 4. This CDR3 is built from 16 residues. Germline lookup yields CDR1 KGHSH and CDR2 LQKENI. The CDR3 protein is CASSPTGTGGHYGYTF. The CDR3 DNA is TGTGCCAGCTCACCAACCGGGACAGGGGGCCACTATGGCTACACCTTC.

This rearrangement joins TRBV19 to TRBJ2-5; 7 nucleotides line up with TRBD2. Germline V lookup: CDR1 LNHDA, CDR2 SQIVND (reference sequence). This CDR3 contains 14 residues. J lost 1 base, V lost 4 bases, and 3 bases had no gene match. This chain's CDR3 is CASSNPSGQETQYF. The CDR3 coding sequence is TGTGCCAGTAGTAACCCTAGCGGCCAAGAGACCCAGTACTTC.